A single sample gave rise to the 27 T cell receptor beta chains below, sequenced in a study of OX40 agonist ivuxolimab in advanced cancers. Libraries were prepared by immunoSEQ multiplex PCR; TCRdb keeps only in-frame clonotypes and omits some of them. The table has under 25,000 clones, about 88% seen once; the top ten hold 40% to 55%. Sequences were derived from CD4+ or CD8+ T cells sorted from blood, sampled in a trial of the OX40 agonist ivuxolimab. The receptor source for this set is an adult with an advanced solid tumor such as melanoma, head and neck, liver or kidney cancer.

The DNA of the CDR3 is TGTGCCAGTAGCATCGGGGGAAACACCATATATTTT. Its translation is CASSIGGNTIYF. The chain recombines TRBV19 with TRBJ1-3; D not certain. V was trimmed by 6 bases and J by 4 bases, leaving 7 bases between them. Looked up from germline, CDR1 is LNHDA and CDR2 is SQIVND (reference sequence). This CDR3 spans 12 amino acids.

The chain uses TRBV6-5 and TRBJ2-5; D unresolved. V was trimmed by 4 bases and J by 5 bases, leaving 8 bases between them. This CDR3 is built from 12 residues. CDR1 is MNHEY and CDR2 is SVGAGI in the germline V gene. In nucleotides, the CDR3 is TGTGCCAGCAGTTTGGCCCAGGAGACCCAGTACTTC. Protein product: CASSLAQETQYF.

Sample share makes this clone medium-sized. The CDR3 bases are TGTGCCAGCAGCCCCGGTGGGACTAGCGGAGAGACCCAGTACTTC. Translated, it gives CASSPGGTSGETQYF. V is TRBV7-3 and J is TRBJ2-5; 11 nucleotides agree with TRBD2. Germline CDR1 SGHTA, CDR2 FQGTGA. CDR3 length: 15 residues. The ends lost 5 bases at V and 4 bases at J; junction bases unmatched: 6.

J is TRBJ1-1 and V is TRBV19, with D hard to call. The V gene lost 11 bases and the J gene lost 4 bases, with 20 bases spanning the gap. The CDR3 consists of 14 residues. Germline CDR1 reads LNHDA; CDR2 reads SQIVND (reference sequence). CDR3: CASRTWSVGTEAFF. For the CDR3, the DNA is TGTGCCTCCCGGACCTGGAGTGTTGGCACTGAAGCTTTCTTT.

The chain employs TRBV12-1 and TRBJ2-7; TRBD1 is the table's D call, not checked against the DNA. TRBV12-1 is recorded as a pseudogene. The CDR3 sequence is 16 residues long. CDR3 DNA sequence: TGTGCCAGCAGCTCCTTCGACAGGGGATGGGCCTACGAGCAGTACTTC. This translates into CASSSFDRGWAYEQYF.

The CDR3 spells CASSLAGVRETQYF. As DNA, the CDR3 is TGTGCCAGCAGCTTAGCGGGGGTCCGGGAGACCCAGTACTTC. J is TRBJ2-5 and V is TRBV7-9, with D perhaps matching TRBD1 or TRBD2 (5 bases each). The V and J ends lost 0 bases and 5 bases respectively, with 10 bases between them. Germline V gene data show CDR1 as SEHNR and CDR2 as FQNEAQ (reference sequence). The CDR3 spans 14 residues. Full variable domain (rest looked up from reference TRBV7-9 and TRBJ2-5): DTGVSQNPRHKITKRGQNVTFRCDPISEHNRLYWYRQTLGQGPEFLTYFQNEAQLEKSRLLSDRFSAERPKGSFSTLEIQRTEQGDSAMYLCASSLAGVRETQYFGPGTRLLVL.

The genes are TRBV19 and TRBJ2-5; 9 bases fit TRBD2. The closer fit of TRBJ2-7 to the DNA end suggests the J call may be wrong. Germline V gives CDR1 LNHDA, CDR2 SQIVND (reference sequence). The CDR3 consists of 14 residues. This CDR3 is CASSLTSGTYEQYF. DNA for the CDR3: TGTGCCAGTAGTTTGACTAGCGGAACCTACGAGCAGTACTTC.

V usage is TRBV19 and J usage is TRBJ2-7; D gene ambiguous. Deletions cut 2 bases from V and 4 bases from J, with 9 bases between. The V gene's germline CDR1 is LNHDA and CDR2 SQIVND (reference sequence). The CDR3 is made up of 13 amino acids. This CDR3 reads CASSILPSYEQYF. As DNA, the CDR3 is TGTGCCAGTAGTATACTACCTTCTTACGAGCAGTACTTC.

This rearrangement joins TRBV18 to TRBJ1-5; no reliable D call. Trimming took off 0 bases at V and 6 bases at J, with 6 bases between the two ends. Germline V gene lookup returns CDR1 KGHSH and CDR2 LQKENI. This CDR3 has 13 residues. CDR3 protein: CASSPPGSQPQHF. CDR3 in DNA: TGTGCCAGCTCACCACCAGGGTCTCAGCCCCAGCATTTT.

The chain links TRBV6-5 to TRBJ2-7; D unresolved. CDR3 length: 14 residues. V lost 7 bases and J 1 base, leaving 14 bases between the germline ends. The germline V gene has CDR1 MNHEY and CDR2 SVGAGI. The DNA of the CDR3 is TGTGCCAGCACCAACGGCGTAGGGTCCTACGAGCAGTACTTC. Its protein product is CASTNGVGSYEQYF.

The rearrangement uses TRBV4-2 and TRBJ2-7; a weak D match, TRBD1 (5 bases). The CDR3 is 16 residues long. Trimming took 4 bases from V and 0 from J, leaving 16 bases between them. The germline V gene has CDR1 LGHNA and CDR2 YNFKEQ. CDR3: CASSPSIMDISYEQYF. In nucleotides, the CDR3 is TGTGCCAGCAGCCCTTCTATCATGGACATCTCCTACGAGCAGTACTTC.

The chain combines TRBV28 with TRBJ2-1; 10 bases are a match to TRBD2. This CDR3 region has 14 residues. Trimming at V came to 7 bases and at J to 4 bases, leaving 4 bases not matched to a gene. Germline V gene sequence: CDR1 MDHEN, CDR2 SYDVKM. For the CDR3, the DNA is TGTGCCAGCATACTGACTAGCGGGTACAATGAGCAGTTCTTC. It encodes CASILTSGYNEQFF.

This chain links TRBV27 with TRBJ2-3, with D possibly being TRBD1 (6 bases). V dropped 5 bases and J dropped 3 bases, with 15 bases sitting between them. The CDR3 runs 15 residues. CDR1 and CDR2 (germline): MNHEY, SMNVEV (reference sequence). The CDR3 DNA reads TGTGCCAGCAGTGCGACAGGTATGCGGACAGATACGCAGTATTTT. It encodes CASSATGMRTDTQYF.

The J gene is TRBJ2-2, the V gene TRBV9; the D is unclear. The CDR3 is 14 residues long. V shed 5 bases and J shed 6 bases, with 14 bases lying between them. Germline CDR1 reads SGDLS; CDR2 reads YYNGEE. The CDR3 loop reads CASSELPSAGELFF. For the CDR3, the DNA is TGTGCCAGCAGTGAACTCCCATCGGCCGGGGAGCTGTTTTTT.

The table lists this clone with a few counts. The chain is built from TRBV30 and TRBJ2-3; possibly TRBD2 for D (6 bases). Trimming left V 3 bases short and J 7 bases short, with 20 bases between. CDR3 length: 15 residues. Germline assignment: CDR1 GTSNPN and CDR2 SVGIG (reference sequence). Here the CDR3 DNA reads TGTGCCTGGAGGCCCACCCGGGACTGGCTAAATACGCAGTATTTT. It codes for CAWRPTRDWLNTQYF.

V is TRBV9 and J is TRBJ1-6; 9 nucleotides align to TRBD1. Germline lookup yields CDR1 SGDLS and CDR2 YYNGEE. The CDR3 sequence is 15 residues long. V lost 0 bases, J lost 7 bases, and 2 bases stayed unmatched. CDR3 DNA: TGTGCCAGCAGCGTAGATGGGACAGGGAATTCACCCCTCCACTTT. This translates into CASSVDGTGNSPLHF.

This chain uses TRBV19 with TRBJ2-7, with D possibly TRBD2 on 6 matching bases. CDR3 length equals 14 residues. Germline loops: CDR1 LNHDA, CDR2 SQIVND (reference sequence). The V and J ends lost 5 bases and 3 bases respectively, with 14 bases between them. The CDR3 region is CASSASSENYEQYF. In DNA, the CDR3 is TGTGCCAGTAGTGCATCTAGCGAGAACTACGAGCAGTACTTC.

The chain joins TRBV19 to TRBJ1-2; D is unclear. CDR1 and CDR2 (germline): LNHDA, SQIVND (reference sequence). The CDR3 has 13 amino acids. With 5 bases removed from V and 1 base from J, the gap between germline ends came to 8 bases. CDR3 in amino acids: CASSPLLNYGYTF. Here the CDR3 DNA reads TGTGCCAGTAGTCCTTTGCTTAACTATGGCTACACCTTC.

This chain connects TRBV2 to TRBJ2-7; TRBD2 matches 13 bases. The length of the CDR3 is 15 residues. Trimming cost V 4 bases and J 1 base; bases outside gene matches: 1. Germline values: CDR1 SNHLY, CDR2 FYNNEI. The CDR3 loop reads CASSGGLAGSYEQYF. DNA of the CDR3: TGTGCCAGCAGTGGGGGACTAGCGGGGTCCTACGAGCAGTACTTC.

This rearrangement joins TRBV28 to TRBJ1-2, with D perhaps TRBD1 (5 bases). The CDR3 is 15 amino acids. Deletions cut 4 bases from V and 4 bases from J, with 16 bases between. Per germline, CDR1 MDHEN and CDR2 SYDVKM. For the CDR3, the DNA is TGTGCCAGCAGTTCGATCCGGGACGGAGGCTATGGCTACACCTTC. Translating it yields CASSSIRDGGYGYTF.

The rearrangement joins TRBV6-6 to TRBJ2-7; 13 bases match TRBD2. The trim removed 6 bases at V and 4 bases at J, leaving 6 bases unmatched. Germline-derived CDR1 and CDR2 are MNHNY and SVGAGI (reference sequence). The CDR3 sequence is 15 residues long. The CDR3 protein is CASRSGLAGVYEQYF. CDR3 DNA sequence: TGTGCCAGCAGATCTGGACTAGCGGGAGTTTACGAGCAGTACTTC.

This chain links TRBV6-6 with TRBJ2-3; maybe TRBD2 (7 bases). Per the germline V gene, CDR1 is MNHNY and CDR2 is SVGAGI (reference sequence). The CDR3 has 14 amino acids. This CDR3 reads CAAWGGPSTDTQYF. The CDR3 bases are TGTGCGGCCTGGGGGGGCCCTAGCACAGATACGCAGTATTTT.

V usage is TRBV10-3 and J usage is TRBJ2-5; D remains unclear. The CDR3 consists of 13 residues. Trimming took 1 base from V and 2 from J, leaving 5 bases between them. CDR1 ENHRY and CDR2 SYGVKD come from the germline V gene. The CDR3 DNA reads as TGTGCCATCAGTGAGTGGGGTCAAGAGACCCAGTACTTC. Translating it yields CAISEWGQETQYF.

This chain connects TRBV4-2 to TRBJ2-1; D remains unclear. This CDR3 is built from 12 residues. Per the germline V gene, CDR1 is LGHNA and CDR2 is YNFKEQ. V was pared by 5 bases and J by 5 bases, with 7 bases between. CDR3 sequence (DNA): TGTGCCAGCAGCGGATTAAACAATGAGCAGTTCTTC. Protein sequence: CASSGLNNEQFF.

This CDR3 reads CASSLSITGELFF. CDR3 nucleotide sequence: TGTGCCAGCAGTCTCTCGATCACCGGGGAGCTGTTTTTT. The genes are TRBV2 and TRBJ2-2; D is uncertain. In germline, CDR1 is SNHLY, CDR2 FYNNEI. There are 13 residues in the CDR3. The V gene lost 5 bases and the J gene lost 4 bases, with 8 bases spanning the gap. The entire variable domain, with the rest obtained from reference TRBV2 and TRBJ2-2, is as follows: EPEVTQTPSHQVTQMGQEVILRCVPISNHLYFYWYRQILGQKVEFLVSFYNNEISEKSEIFDDQFSVERPDGSNFTLKIRSTKLEDSAMYFCASSLSITGELFFGEGSRLTVL.

This clone was seen a single time. The rearrangement links TRBV5-4 to TRBJ2-7; D perhaps matches TRBD2 (6 bases). V was clipped by 4 bases and J by 3 bases, with 17 bases between them. The CDR3 runs 15 residues. Per germline, CDR1 SGHNT and CDR2 YYREEE (reference sequence). As DNA, the CDR3 is TGTGCCAGCAGCCTGGAGGGAATCGGCTACTACGAGCAGTACTTC. Its protein product is CASSLEGIGYYEQYF.

The V and J genes are TRBV2 and TRBJ2-1, with 7 nucleotides matching TRBD1. The length of the CDR3 is 16 residues. In germline, CDR1 is SNHLY, CDR2 FYNNEI. V gave up 6 bases and J gave up 0 bases; unmatched junction bases: 8. CDR3 DNA: TGTGCCAGCAGGGAACCGGGACAGAGCTCCTACAATGAGCAGTTCTTC. It codes for CASREPGQSSYNEQFF.